This record concerns one TCR beta chain sequence. This entry belongs to a study of T cell changes during pregnancy in multiple sclerosis. The V gene end was trimmed by 3 bases and the J gene end by 5 bases; junction bases not matched to a gene: 5. The CDR3 runs to 16 residues. In germline, CDR1 is SEHNR, CDR2 FQNEAQ (reference sequence). Sequenced by immunoSEQ multiplex PCR; TCRdb stores in-frame clones only, minus some. This table has 60,000 to 65,000 clones, around 92% appearing once. This receptor was identified in a female donor with multiple sclerosis, enrolled in a pregnancy study. The sample in question was peripheral blood, obtained in the first trimester of pregnancy. This rearrangement joins TRBV7-9 to TRBJ1-4; 11 nucleotides align to TRBD1. CDR3 loop: CASSFGQGALNEKLFF. As DNA, the CDR3 is TGTGCCAGCAGCTTTGGACAGGGGGCGCTGAATGAAAAACTGTTTTTT.